This TCR beta chain originates from a study of T cell changes during pregnancy in multiple sclerosis. This CDR3 spans 13 amino acids. J was trimmed by 2 bases and V by 6 bases; bases with no gene match: 4. Germline V lookup: CDR1 SEHNR, CDR2 FQNEAQ (reference sequence). TCRdb's copy holds only in-frame clones and misses some; the assay was immunoSEQ multiplex PCR. The sample records approximately 43,000 clones, approximately 81% being singletons. The receptor comes from a female donor with multiple sclerosis, enrolled in a pregnancy study. The sample was CD4+ T cells from peripheral blood mononuclear cells, taken before pregnancy. This chain connects TRBV7-9 to TRBJ2-7; TRBD2 agrees at 7 bases. DNA for the CDR3: TGTGCCAGCAGTGCTAGCGGCCCCTACGAGCAGTACTTC. It codes for CASSASGPYEQYF. Combining the CDR3 with reference TRBV7-9 and TRBJ2-7 gives the whole variable domain DTGVSQNPRHKITKRGQNVTFRCDPISEHNRLYWYRQTLGQGPEFLTYFQNEAQLEKSRLLSDRFSAERPKGSFSTLEIQRTEQGDSAMYLCASSASGPYEQYFGPGTRLTVT.